This note documents a single T cell receptor (beta chain) sequence. Only one count was recorded for this clone. Its antigen remains unidentified. Per-nucleotide qualities are absent, and no much larger clonotype sits a single base away. The germline V end is reduced by 2 bases and the J end by 8 bases; junction bases left unmatched: 2. The germline V gene supplies CDR1 SGHRS and CDR2 YFSETQ. From the cysteine through the phenylalanine, the CDR3 covers 13 amino acids. Only the CDR3 portion is preserved as DNA: 39 bases, with reading frame beginning at the first base. This sample is part of a study of T cell changes during pregnancy in multiple sclerosis (dated by TCRdb to between 2018 and 2020). As for the study more broadly: In women with multiple sclerosis, the researchers looked at how the T cell repertoire shifted as pregnancy progressed.

Library construction relied on the immunoSEQ multiplex PCR assay. The immuneACCESS repertoire file appears here via TCRdb, limited to in-frame rearrangements. These files lack a portion of the clones; in checked studies, under half of the deficit traces to unresolved V genes, and the cause of the others is not known. The sample records some 81,000 clones, 89% of which are singletons. Approximately 1.9% of the sample rests with the top ten. The receptor comes from a female donor with multiple sclerosis, enrolled in a pregnancy study. The receptor chain draws on TRBV5-1 and TRBJ1-4; TRBD1 aligns with 8 central bases. This sample comprised peripheral blood, obtained before pregnancy. At the DNA level, the sequence is TGCGCCAGCAGCTTAACAGGGGGAGAAAAACTGTTTTTT. This gives the protein CASSLTGGEKLFF.